Listed below are T cell receptor beta chains from one sample, sequenced in a study of control samples from healthy donors and cancer patients. Repertoires were generated with immunoSEQ multiplex PCR, while TCRdb's copy carries only in-frame clones and drops some. The sample has approximately 70,000 clones; about 87% are singletons. Sequencing was done on a sample of blood. These receptors came from a man aged 45 to 65 in good health. CDR3s include the opening cysteine and the closing phenylalanine or tryptophan. D genes are given only for firm matches. Rows may omit the clone size; those that give it use once, few, many or a size class.

CDR3nt | CDR3aa | d_gene | abundance | len | j_gene | v_gene
TGCGCCAGCAGCTTGGGGACAGCTAATTCACCCCTCCACTTT | CASSLGTANSPLHF | NA | NA | 14 | TRBJ1-6 | TRBV5-1
TGTGCCAGCAGCGGCGGGGGGCGCTTCGAATATGGCTACACCTTC | CASSGGGRFEYGYTF | NA | NA | 15 | TRBJ1-2 | TRBV9
TGTGCCAGCAGCTTAATCTACAATGAGCAGTTCTTC | CASSLIYNEQFF | NA | once | 12 | TRBJ2-1 | TRBV7-9
TGTGCCAGCAGCCAGAGTCAAGAGACCCAGTACTTC | CASSQSQETQYF | NA | NA | 12 | TRBJ2-5 | TRBV14
TGTGCCAGCACCCCTCCGGGGCGGGGGCCTCGCTCCTACGAGCAGTACTTC | CASTPPGRGPRSYEQYF | NA | NA | 17 | TRBJ2-7 | TRBV28
TGTGCCAGCAGCTCCCCGGACAGGGCCCCTTACGAGCAGTACTTC | CASSSPDRAPYEQYF | TRBD1 | NA | 15 | TRBJ2-7 | TRBV5-4
TGTGCCAGCAGCCAGGGCTCGGTTTTTTACGAGCAGTACTTC | CASSQGSVFYEQYF | NA | NA | 14 | TRBJ2-7 | TRBV3-1/TRBV3-2
TGTGCCAGCAGCCCTTTAGCGGGAGGGCCGTTTGAGCAGTTCTTC | CASSPLAGGPFEQFF | TRBD2 | NA | 15 | TRBJ2-1 | TRBV14
TGCGCCAGCAGCCAATATTTGGGGGGCGCGGAGTCTAACATTCAGTACTTC | CASSQYLGGAESNIQYF | NA | NA | 17 | TRBJ2-4 | TRBV4-3
TGTGCCAGTATAGGGAATAATGAAAAACTGTTTTTT | CASIGNNEKLFF | NA | NA | 12 | TRBJ1-4 | TRBV19
TGTGCCAGCGGGTCTTGGGATGAAAAACTGTTTTTT | CASGSWDEKLFF | NA | NA | 12 | TRBJ1-4 | TRBV6-5
TGTGCCAGCAGGGGGACAGGGTTCGACACTGAAGCTTTCTTT | CASRGTGFDTEAFF | TRBD1 | few | 14 | TRBJ1-1 | TRBV4-2
TGTGCCAGCAGCCCTCAGGTGGGACAGATAGCCAAAAACATTCAGTACTTC | CASSPQVGQIAKNIQYF | TRBD1 | once | 17 | TRBJ2-4 | TRBV7-9
TGTGCCAGCAGCGCAAGCGGGAGGGCCCCAGATACGCAGTATTTT | CASSASGRAPDTQYF | TRBD2 | NA | 15 | TRBJ2-3 | TRBV7-2
TGTGCCAGTAGACCGGGACAGGGGAGGGGAGCTGAAGCTTTCTTT | CASRPGQGRGAEAFF | TRBD1 | NA | 15 | TRBJ1-1 | TRBV19
TGTGCCAGCAGCCGCGAGGCCGCCAGTCCGGATACGCAGTATTTT | CASSREAASPDTQYF | NA | NA | 15 | TRBJ2-3 | TRBV6-5
TGTGCCAGCAGCCAGGGGCTGGGGGATGGCGAGCAGTACTTC | CASSQGLGDGEQYF | NA | NA | 14 | TRBJ2-7 | TRBV9
TGTGCCAGCAGCCTGACAGTTAGCACAGATACGCAGTATTTT | CASSLTVSTDTQYF | NA | NA | 14 | TRBJ2-3 | TRBV3-1/TRBV3-2
TGTGCCAGCAGCTCGTCCGTCGAGACCCAGTACTTC | CASSSSVETQYF | NA | NA | 12 | TRBJ2-5 | TRBV7-2
TGTGCCAGCAGCTTAGCGGAGGGAGGGATCAGAGCTTTCTTT | CASSLAEGGIRAFF | NA | NA | 14 | TRBJ1-1 | TRBV7-9
TGTGCCAGCAGTACTAGCGGGAGCTCGTACAATGAGCAGTTCTTC | CASSTSGSSYNEQFF | TRBD2 | NA | 15 | TRBJ2-1 | TRBV7-3
TGTGCCAGCAGCTGGGGACTAGCGGAAACCGGGGAGCTGTTTTTT | CASSWGLAETGELFF | TRBD2 | NA | 15 | TRBJ2-2 | TRBV5-6
TGTGCCAGCAGCTTAGTGCTCGGGACTGAAGCTTTCTTT | CASSLVLGTEAFF | NA | NA | 13 | TRBJ1-1 | TRBV11-2
TGTGCCAGCAGCCAAGATGGCGGGACCGGGGATACGCAGTATTTT | CASSQDGGTGDTQYF | NA | NA | 15 | TRBJ2-3 | TRBV4-2
TGTGCCAGTAGTATGGGGGATTACGAGCAGTACTTC | CASSMGDYEQYF | NA | once | 12 | TRBJ2-7 | TRBV19
TGTGCCAGCAGTTTGAGGGGCCCCCGGGGAGATCAGCCCCAGCATTTT | CASSLRGPRGDQPQHF | NA | NA | 16 | TRBJ1-5 | TRBV27
TGTGCCAGCAGCTTCGACAGGGGTTCCGGGGAGCTGTTTTTT | CASSFDRGSGELFF | TRBD1 | NA | 14 | TRBJ2-2 | TRBV7-2
TGTGCCAGCAGCCAGACAGGGGTCGGTACAACTAATGAAAAACTGTTTTTT | CASSQTGVGTTNEKLFF | TRBD1 | NA | 17 | TRBJ1-4 | TRBV9
TGTGCCAGCAGTGAGGCAGGAAACACCATATATTTT | CASSEAGNTIYF | NA | NA | 12 | TRBJ1-3 | TRBV6-1
TGTGCCAGCAGGAACCCCTTTGGGCCCCTGAAGACCCAGTACTTC | CASRNPFGPLKTQYF | NA | NA | 15 | TRBJ2-5 | TRBV7-9
TGTGCCAGCAGCGAACGCCGACCTAGGCGCCAAGAGACCCAGTACTTC | CASSERRPRRQETQYF | NA | NA | 16 | TRBJ2-5 | TRBV13